The 13 T cell receptor beta chains below come from one sample, sequenced in a study of T cells after yellow fever vaccination. TCRdb re-called the 5' RACE reads with MiXCR, one entry per CDR3 protein. There are a few hundred thousand distinct CDR3 sequences in the sample; 8.1% occur only once, and approximately 15% lies in the top ten. This sample comprised PBMCs, obtained about 41 days after the first yellow fever vaccination. The receptors were gathered from a man between 18 and 35 years old who received the YFV17D yellow fever vaccine.

This clonotype was observed at least ten times. The chain couples TRBV5-1 to TRBJ2-7; D is uncertain. There are 14 residues in the CDR3. Trimming cost V 4 bases and J 3 bases, with 14 bases left between them. Germline CDR1 reads SGHRS; CDR2 reads YFSETQ. CDR3: CASSLDGPLYEQYF. CDR3 DNA sequence: TGCGCCAGCAGCCTAGACGGACCCCTCTACGAGCAGTACTTC. The whole variable domain, remainder taken from reference TRBV5-1 and TRBJ2-7, is KAGVTQTPRYLIKTRGQQVTLSCSPISGHRSVSWYQQTPGQGLQFLFEYFSETQRNKGNFPGRFSGRQFSNSRSEMNVSTLELGDSALYLCASSLDGPLYEQYFGPGTRLTVT.

The genes are TRBV18 and TRBJ2-7; no reliable D call. Germline V gives CDR1 KGHSH, CDR2 LQKENI. This CDR3 has 11 residues. V was pared by 8 bases and J by 2 bases, with 7 bases between. CDR3 DNA sequence: TGTGCCAGCAGGACGACCTACGAGCAGTACGTC. Translation gives CASRTTYEQYV.

This chain uses TRBV29-1 with TRBJ1-5; TRBD1 is a possible D gene (5 bases). The CDR3 sequence is 12 residues long. Trimming took off 7 bases at V and 0 bases at J, with 7 bases between the two ends. Germline values: CDR1 SQVTM, CDR2 ANQGSEA. CDR3 loop: CSGGNSNQPQHF. In DNA, the CDR3 is TGCAGCGGGGGGAATAGCAATCAGCCCCAGCATTTT.

This clonotype was counted a few times. This chain uses TRBV27 with TRBJ2-2, with 9 bases identical to TRBD2. This CDR3 is 18 amino acids long. After removal of 6 bases from V and 5 bases from J, the junction contained 16 bases not matched to a gene. Germline V gene sequence: CDR1 MNHEY, CDR2 SMNVEV (reference sequence). This CDR3 is CASSPNPFAGGWTGELFF. CDR3 nucleotide sequence: TGTGCCAGCAGCCCAAATCCCTTTGCGGGGGGGTGGACCGGGGAGCTGTTTTTT.

The chain recombines TRBV5-1 with TRBJ2-7; the D is unclear. CDR3 length: 14 residues. Looked up from germline, CDR1 is SGHRS and CDR2 is YFSETQ. Trimming stripped 6 bases from V and 2 bases from J, with 15 bases between. The CDR3 DNA reads as TGCGCCAGCAAGGGAAATTGGGGTACCTACGAGCAGTACTTC. Protein sequence: CASKGNWGTYEQYF.

This clonotype showed up just a few times. The CDR3 DNA reads as TGTGCCAGCACTTCGGGACAGGGGAACCAGCCCCAGCATTTT. It encodes CASTSGQGNQPQHF. The chain combines TRBV2 with TRBJ1-5, with 10 bases aligning to TRBD1. CDR1 SNHLY and CDR2 FYNNEI come from the germline V gene. The V gene end was trimmed by 7 bases and the J gene end by 7 bases; junction bases not matched to a gene: 7. The CDR3 totals 14 residues.

The V and J genes are TRBV9 and TRBJ2-5; 9 nucleotides match TRBD2. Germline V CDR1 and CDR2: SGDLS, YYNGEE. With V trimmed by 3 bases and J by 2 bases, 14 bases remained unmatched. The CDR3 is made up of 18 amino acids. This chain's CDR3 is CASSERAAGTSRQETQYF. As DNA, the CDR3 is TGTGCCAGCAGCGAAAGGGCAGCCGGGACTAGCCGACAAGAGACCCAGTACTTC.

As DNA, the CDR3 is TGTGCCAGCAGCGACGACCGGACAGGGACCACTGAAGCTTTCTTT. It yields the protein CASSDDRTGTTEAFF. This chain connects TRBV7-9 to TRBJ1-1; TRBD1 aligns across 8 bases. The CDR3 sequence is 15 residues long. Germline values: CDR1 SEHNR, CDR2 FQNEAQ (reference sequence). J was trimmed by 4 bases and V by 5 bases; bases with no gene match: 9.

This clonotype was recorded many times. The V call is TRBV5-1, the J call TRBJ1-1; D possibly corresponds to TRBD1 (6 bases). The CDR3 is made up of 13 amino acids. Trimming left V 4 bases short and J 7 bases short, with 14 bases between. The germline CDR1 and CDR2 sequences are SGHRS and YFSETQ. The CDR3 spells CASSRGRDGEAFF. CDR3 DNA: TGCGCCAGCAGCCGGGGGCGGGACGGTGAAGCTTTCTTT.

This clonotype came up a few times. The rearrangement uses TRBV19 and TRBJ1-1; no definite D call. CDR3 size: 13 residues. The V and J ends lost 3 bases and 0 bases respectively, with 5 bases between them. CDR1 is LNHDA, CDR2 SQIVND, per germline (reference sequence). The CDR3 sequence is CASSMPVNTEAFF. CDR3 DNA: TGTGCCAGTAGTATGCCCGTGAACACTGAAGCTTTCTTT.

The rearrangement links TRBV4-1 to TRBJ1-2; D is unclear. V was trimmed by 3 bases and J by 5 bases, leaving 10 bases between them. The CDR3 extends over 13 amino acids. From germline, CDR1 is MGHRA and CDR2 YSYEKL. CDR3 sequence reads: CASSHQREYGYTF. The CDR3 nucleotides are TGCGCCAGCAGCCACCAAAGGGAATATGGCTACACCTTC.

This clonotype was counted a few times. The chain couples TRBV29-1 to TRBJ2-1, with D tentatively TRBD2 (5 bases). Trimming pared 2 bases from V and 8 bases from J, leaving 7 bases between. Germline V gives CDR1 SQVTM, CDR2 ANQGSEA. The CDR3 has 11 amino acids. The CDR3 sequence: CSVEPGDEQFF. CDR3 nucleotides: TGCAGCGTTGAACCCGGGGATGAGCAGTTCTTC.

Only a few counts were recorded for this clonotype. The chain carries TRBV9 and TRBJ2-3; 12 bases fit TRBD2. The CDR3 contains 16 residues. V lost 3 bases and J lost 5; bases outside the gene matches: 7. Germline-derived CDR1 and CDR2 are SGDLS and YYNGEE. For the CDR3, the DNA is TGTGCCAGCAGCGGTACCGGGACTAGCGGGCTAGATACGCAGTATTTT. It is translated as CASSGTGTSGLDTQYF.